This T cell receptor beta chain was found in a study of cytomegalovirus exposure and HLA in healthy donors. The PCR used 60 Vbeta and 13 Jbeta primers. The data were produced by immunoSEQ multiplex PCR, yet TCRdb's version contains in-frame clones alone and is incomplete. The sample lists around 170,000 clones, 80% occurring once. The sequence was obtained from a middle-aged man in good health and CMV-seropositive. The sequenced sample was PBMCs.

The CDR3 region has the DNA TGTGCCAGCAGCCCGGAGGGGGGGCCTGAAAACATTCAGTACTTC. Its translation: CASSPEGGPENIQYF. The chain employs TRBV5-6 and TRBJ2-4, with D possibly matching TRBD2 (7 bases). CDR1 is SGHDT, CDR2 YYEEEE, per germline. Trimming removed 4 bases from V and 5 bases from J, with 16 bases in between. The CDR3 has 15 residues.